The following is a T cell receptor (beta chain) sequence with its context. Its specificity is unknown. The V end was cut by 3 bases, the J end by 1 base, with 12 bases between. CDR3 length: 15 residues. Germline V gene data show CDR1 as ENHRY and CDR2 as SYGVKD. These data belong to a study of shared clonotypes between healthy human individuals. Here immunoSEQ multiplex PCR was the method, and the copy in TCRdb shows in-frame clones only, minus some. The sample shows about 590,000 clones, over 95% of them seen only once. Overall study findings and caveats: In general, naive subsets displayed greater estimated richness than memory subsets did. Only blood underwent sampling, and tissue repertoires likely differ.

Naive CD8 cells comprised CD45RO-negative, CCR7-positively selected cells, excluding terminally differentiated effector memory CD45RA+ cells. The rearrangement joins TRBV10-3 to TRBJ2-5, with D possibly TRBD1 on 6 matching bases. The receptor was derived from a woman between 25 and 40 years old in good health. Sequencing was carried out using naive CD8+ T cells sorted from blood. The CDR3 DNA reads TGTGCCATCAGTGATAGTCAGGGGCTCCAAGAGACCCAGTACTTC. The encoded protein is CAISDSQGLQETQYF.